The 14 T cell receptor beta chains presented below share a single source sample, sequenced in a study of tumor-infiltrating lymphocytes in primary liver carcinoma. Starting material for RNA and DNA co-extraction consisted of roughly 18-34 mg of unsorted bulk tissue. From roughly 500 ng total RNA, TCR beta cDNA was generated with a primer in the constant region. Amplification in three nested multiplex PCR rounds with slightly modified ARM-PCR gave rise to TCR beta libraries. A C-beta reverse primer and TRBV1-TRBV30 forward primers served in each of the first two PCR rounds, at about 10 cycles apiece. TCRdb reanalysed the multiplex PCR reads using MiXCR and keeps one entry per CDR3 protein. The data show approximately 92,000 distinct CDR3 sequences, approximately 68% seen once. The specimen was tumor-adjacent normal liver tissue. These receptor sequences come from a man in his forties with primary liver carcinoma and hepatitis B virus infection.

This clonotype showed up many times. The chain uses TRBV11-2 and TRBJ2-3; possibly TRBD2 for D (6 bases). This CDR3 region has 15 residues. Trimming removed 3 bases from V and 0 bases from J, with 10 bases in between. The germline CDR1 and CDR2 sequences are SGHAT and FQNNGV. CDR3 sequence reads: CASSFLGGSTDTQYF. In DNA form, the CDR3 reads TGTGCCAGCAGCTTCTTGGGGGGTAGCACAGATACGCAGTATTTT.

The chain combines TRBV24-1 with TRBJ2-2, with a tentative D call TRBD1 (5 bases). Trimming took 1 base from V and 5 from J, leaving 13 bases between them. This CDR3 is 16 amino acids long. Germline V gene lookup returns CDR1 KGHDR and CDR2 SFDVKD. The CDR3 DNA is TGTGCCACCAGTGATTTTCGGCAGGGAAAAACCGGGGAGCTGTTTTTT. Protein: CATSDFRQGKTGELFF.

Concerning this clonotype itself: A junction end diverges from the germline sequence, so it may reflect a read error. The chain links TRBV11-2 to TRBJ2-1; D possibly uses TRBD1 or TRBD2 (5 bases each). The CDR3 spans 16 residues. CDR1 and CDR2 from the germline V gene are SGHAT and FQNNGV. Written as DNA, the CDR3 is TGTGCCAGCAGCCCCCCGCCCCGGGGCACCTACAATGGGCAGTTCTTC. Translation: CASSPPPRGTYNGQFF.

This clonotype was found many times. The V and J genes are TRBV6-5 and TRBJ1-1, with D hard to call. Per the germline V gene, CDR1 is MNHEY and CDR2 is SVGAGI. The CDR3 consists of 14 residues. Trimming removed 5 bases at V and 3 bases at J, with 13 bases between. The CDR3 spells CASSHGWLDTEAFF. The CDR3 bases are TGTGCCAGCAGTCATGGGTGGCTAGACACTGAAGCTTTCTTT.

This clonotype was detected only a few times. The chain joins TRBV30 to TRBJ2-7; 10 nucleotides align to TRBD2. The CDR3 contains 14 residues. The J segment lost 0 bases and the V segment lost 4 bases, leaving 3 bases of the junction unmatched. Germline CDR1 GTSNPN, CDR2 SVGIG (reference sequence). The CDR3 protein is CAWTPSGGSYEQYF. CDR3 nucleotide sequence: TGTGCCTGGACCCCTAGCGGGGGCTCCTACGAGCAGTACTTC. The full variable domain, rest sourced from reference TRBV30 and TRBJ2-7, is SQTIHQWPATLVQPVGSPLSLECTVEGTSNPNLYWYRQAAGRGLQLLFYSVGIGQISSEVPQNLSASRPQDRQFILSSKKLLLSDSGFYLCAWTPSGGSYEQYFGPGTRLTVT.

This clonotype was found once. This chain uses TRBV12-3 or TRBV12-4 with TRBJ2-5; D gene ambiguous. The CDR3 length is 14 residues. Trimming took off 2 bases at V and 5 bases at J, with 12 bases between the two ends. CDR3 DNA: TGTGCCAGCAGTTTAAGGCGAGAAGAGGAGACCCAGTACTTC. Translated, it gives CASSLRREEETQYF.

This chain connects TRBV28 to TRBJ1-2, with TRBD1 as a possible D gene (5 bases). Germline assignment: CDR1 MDHEN and CDR2 SYDVKM. Trimming left V 5 bases short and J 8 bases short, with 15 bases between. The CDR3 consists of 13 residues. The CDR3 DNA reads TGTGCCAGCAGTGTACGGGGGAAGGACGGCTACACCTTC. Its protein is CASSVRGKDGYTF.

The chain couples TRBV4-2 to TRBJ2-3, with 10 positions matching TRBD2. From germline, CDR1 is LGHNA and CDR2 YNFKEQ. V was pared by 4 bases and J by 1 base, with 11 bases of the junction left unmatched. This CDR3 is 18 amino acids long. CDR3: CASSPQGAGGGGTDTQYF. In DNA, the CDR3 is TGTGCCAGCAGCCCCCAGGGAGCGGGAGGGGGGGGCACAGATACGCAGTATTTT.

Remarks on this clonotype: This could be a read error, since a much larger clone is one nucleotide away. The rearrangement joins TRBV10-3 to TRBJ2-7; 9 bases align to TRBD2. Germline CDR1 reads ENHRY; CDR2 reads SYGVKD. The CDR3 runs 15 residues. J was trimmed by 3 bases and V by 4 bases; bases with no gene match: 7. The CDR3 nucleotides read TGTGCCATCAGTGGGATTAGCGGGGGAAACTACGAGCAGTACTTC. Translation gives CAISGISGGNYEQYF.

A word on this clonotype: At one end, the junction sequence differs from germline, possibly due to a read error. The CDR3 region is CARSLGRATYEQYF. As DNA, the CDR3 is TGTGCCAGGAGCTTGGGGCGGGCAACCTACGAGCAGTACTTC. This chain links TRBV5-4 with TRBJ2-7; D is possibly TRBD1 or TRBD2 (5 bases each). The CDR3 loop spans 14 amino acids. Germline values: CDR1 SGHNT, CDR2 YYREEE (reference sequence).

There are many counts of this clonotype. Compared with germline, one end of the junction differs, possibly owing to a read error. This chain links TRBV7-9 with TRBJ2-6, with a possible D match to TRBD2 (6 bases). The CDR3 contains 15 residues. The germline V gene has CDR1 SEHNR and CDR2 FQNEAQ (reference sequence). The DNA of the CDR3 is TGTGCCAGCAGTTTAGGAGGGCTTGGGGCCAACGTCCTGACTTTC. This encodes CASSLGGLGANVLTF.

This sequence joins TRBV5-1 and TRBJ2-1; D gene unclear. Germline CDR1 reads SGHRS; CDR2 reads YFSETQ. The V and J ends lost 0 bases and 5 bases respectively, with 3 bases between them. The CDR3 loop spans 12 amino acids. The CDR3 DNA follows: TGCGCCAGCAGCTTGGTAGACAATGAGCAGTTCTTC. The encoded protein is CASSLVDNEQFF.

This chain links TRBV28 with TRBJ2-5; the match to TRBD2 covers 9 bases. This CDR3 region has 15 residues. J gave up 4 bases and V 6 bases, and 9 bases lay outside the gene matches. Germline V gene sequence: CDR1 MDHEN, CDR2 SYDVKM. Here the CDR3 reads CASSPRLAEGETQYF. DNA for the CDR3: TGTGCCAGCAGCCCCCGACTAGCGGAGGGAGAGACCCAGTACTTC.

As for this clonotype: An end of the junction does not agree with germline; a read error may underlie this. V and J are TRBV11-2 and TRBJ2-6; D remains ambiguous. The germline gives CDR1 SGHAT, CDR2 FQNNGV. This CDR3 is built from 16 residues. The CDR3 is CTSSSLTLSGANVLTF. The CDR3 nucleotides read TGTACCAGCAGCTCACTCACACTTTCTGGGGCCAACGTCCTGACTTTC. Filled out from reference TRBV11-2 and TRBJ2-6, the complete variable domain reads EAGVAQSPRYKIIEKRQSVAFWCNPISGHATLYWYQQILGQGPKLLIQFQNNGVVDDSQLPKDRFSAERLKGVDSTLKIQPAKLEDSAVYLCTSSSLTLSGANVLTFGAGSRLTVL.